The present T cell receptor beta chain was sequenced within a study of blood T cell repertoires in COVID-19. Study information: Cohort 3 recovery required two negative PCRs, clearance, or symptom resolution. Specimens from acute and convalescent COVID-19 originated in the United States, Italy and Spain. Sources were T cells, B-cell-depleted T cells, or PBMCs; the material itself was cDNA or gDNA.

Allocation to cohorts depended on clinical history reported by the participants. The J segment lost 6 bases and the V segment lost 5 bases, leaving 4 bases of the junction unmatched. The germline V gene has CDR1 LGHDT and CDR2 YNNKEL (reference sequence). The CDR3 covers 14 residues. The repertoire was sequenced with immunoSEQ multiplex PCR; TCRdb's copy has only in-frame clones and lacks some. The profile shows some 180,000 clones, more than 85% of them singletons. This receptor was taken from a woman aged 40 to 55 in a cohort exposed to, infected with or recovered from COVID-19 (not recorded which). This rearrangement joins TRBV3-1 (or the pseudogene TRBV3-2) to TRBJ2-7; TRBD2 matches 13 bases. The source material was PBMCs or T cells enriched from blood (not recorded which). The CDR3 DNA is TGTGCCAGCAGCGAGACTAGCGGGAGGTCCGAGCAGTACTTC. This gives the protein CASSETSGRSEQYF.